The 22 T cell receptor beta chains given below trace back to one sample, sequenced in a study of response to subunit inactivated influenza vaccine. TCRdb re-called the RT-PCR reads with MiXCR, one entry per CDR3 protein. The table records 500,000 to 600,000 distinct CDR3 sequences, 6% to 9% of them present only once. The source was PBMCs from blood, collected less than 25 months after vaccination. Receptors originate from a man between 50 and 75 years old who received an inactivated influenza vaccine.

The chain links TRBV7-2 to TRBJ2-3; D is unresolved. The CDR3 runs to 14 residues. Germline V gives CDR1 SGHTA, CDR2 FQGNSA. V was pared by 2 bases and J by 4 bases, with 10 bases between. The CDR3 DNA reads as TGTGCCAGCAGCTTAAATAGACTGGCAGATACGCAGTATTTT. It codes for CASSLNRLADTQYF.

This clonotype turned up a few times. J is TRBJ1-5 and V is TRBV6-2 or TRBV6-3; TRBD1 matches at 11 bases. This CDR3 has 16 residues. CDR1 and CDR2 from the germline V gene are MNHEY and SVGEGT. Trimming took 0 bases from V and 4 from J; bases not matched to a gene: 2. The CDR3 DNA follows: TGTGCCAGCAGTTACTCCCGGGACAGGGGGAATCAGCCCCAGCATTTT. Translated: CASSYSRDRGNQPQHF.

This clonotype was observed a few times. This chain joins TRBV11-2 and TRBJ2-1, with TRBD2 as a possible D gene (5 bases). Germline V gene data show CDR1 as SGHAT and CDR2 as FQNNGV. Trimming shortened V by 9 bases and J by 0 bases, and 15 bases separated the two germline ends. This CDR3 comprises 15 residues. The CDR3 DNA sequence: TGTGCCAGTGGGAGTACTTGGCGCTCCTACAATGAGCAGTTCTTC. Its protein is CASGSTWRSYNEQFF.

This clonotype has ten or more counts. This chain uses TRBV6-5 with TRBJ2-5, with D possibly being TRBD1 or TRBD2 (6 bases each). V lost 0 bases, J lost 5 bases, and 16 bases lay in between. This CDR3 is 16 amino acids long. Germline CDR1 and CDR2: MNHEY and SVGAGI. CDR3 residues: CASSYSVLGGPETQYF. CDR3 coding DNA: TGTGCCAGCAGTTACTCGGTGTTAGGGGGGCCCGAGACCCAGTACTTC.

With regard to this clonotype: One end of the junction varies from germline; a read error may be responsible. The chain is built from TRBV7-6 and TRBJ1-5; D remains ambiguous. The germline CDR1 and CDR2 sequences are SGHVS and FNYEAQ. The CDR3 is made up of 16 amino acids. This chain's CDR3 is CASSLAGRGVNEPQHF. The CDR3 DNA reads TGTGCCAGCAGCTTAGCTGGACGTGGCGTCAATGAGCCCCAGCATTTT.

In DNA, the CDR3 is TGTGCCAGCAGCCTAAAAACCGGGTACAATGAGCAGTTCTTC. Translation: CASSLKTGYNEQFF. The J gene is TRBJ2-1, the V gene TRBV7-8, with no clear D. Germline V gene sequence: CDR1 SGHVS, CDR2 FQNEAQ. This CDR3 has 14 residues. The germline V and J ends were trimmed by 5 bases and 4 bases, with 12 bases remaining between them.

The rearrangement joins TRBV28 to TRBJ2-7; 9 bases fit TRBD2. The CDR3 spans 14 residues. In germline, CDR1 is MDHEN, CDR2 SYDVKM. The junction had 6 bases not matched to a gene; V was cut back by 5 bases and J by 4 bases. The CDR3 DNA follows: TGTGCCAGCAGTCCTAGCGGGATGAAGTACGAGCAGTACTTC. Its protein is CASSPSGMKYEQYF. The full variable domain, with the rest looked up from reference TRBV28 and TRBJ2-7, is DVKVTQSSRYLVKRTGEKVFLECVQDMDHENMFWYRQDPGLGLRLIYFSYDVKMKEKGDIPEGYSVSREKKERFSLILESASTNQTSMYLCASSPSGMKYEQYFGPGTRLTVT.

This clonotype has only one observation. This may stem from a read error, because a much larger clone lies one nucleotide away. The chain carries TRBV7-7 and TRBJ2-7, with 7 bases aligning to TRBD1. Germline V gene sequence: CDR1 SSHAT, CDR2 FNYEAQ (reference sequence). This CDR3 comprises 17 residues. The CDR3 region is CASSLGLRTGCSYEQYF. For the CDR3, the DNA is TGTGCTAGCAGCTTAGGGCTCCGGACAGGTTGCTCCTACGAGCAGTACTTC.

This clonotype was picked up many times. This chain uses TRBV10-3 with TRBJ1-4; 11 bases match TRBD1. V was pared by 4 bases and J by 7 bases, with 5 bases of the junction left unmatched. Germline CDR1 ENHRY, CDR2 SYGVKD. This CDR3 comprises 15 residues. The CDR3: CAISGAGQGVEKLFF. In DNA, the CDR3 is TGTGCCATCAGTGGAGCGGGACAGGGGGTTGAAAAACTGTTTTTT.

J is TRBJ2-2 and V is TRBV29-1; 8 bases map to TRBD1. The CDR3 totals 13 residues. The germline V gene encodes CDR1 SQVTM and CDR2 ANQGSEA. The CDR3 spells CGAGQALVGELFF. The CDR3 region has the DNA TGCGGCGCGGGACAGGCGCTCGTCGGGGAGCTGTTTTTT.

Ten or more counts support this clonotype. The chain combines TRBV5-1 with TRBJ2-2, with a weak D call TRBD2 (5 bases). V was trimmed by 0 bases and J by 0 bases, leaving 6 bases between them. Germline V gives CDR1 SGHRS, CDR2 YFSETQ. CDR3 size: 15 residues. The DNA for the CDR3 is TGCGCCAGCAGCTTGGGAGCGGCGAACACCGGGGAGCTGTTTTTT. It codes for CASSLGAANTGELFF.

In its sample, this clonotype was seen many times. The chain recombines TRBV5-1 with TRBJ2-3; D may be TRBD1 (6 bases). Germline V gene lookup returns CDR1 SGHRS and CDR2 YFSETQ. This CDR3 is built from 16 residues. Trimming stripped 4 bases from V and 3 bases from J, with 18 bases between. The CDR3 sequence is CASSPQVGAITDTQYF. The DNA for the CDR3 is TGCGCCAGCAGCCCCCAGGTGGGGGCTATTACAGATACGCAGTATTTT.

The V call is TRBV25-1, the J call TRBJ1-1; D gene uncertain. The CDR3 length is 13 residues. Germline values: CDR1 MGHDK, CDR2 SYGVNS. V gave up 2 bases and J gave up 4 bases, with 8 bases separating them. This CDR3 reads CASSEAGSTEAFF. The CDR3 region has the DNA TGTGCCAGCAGTGAAGCCGGGAGCACTGAAGCTTTCTTT.

J is TRBJ2-2 and V is TRBV15; 10 nucleotides agree with TRBD1. Germline loops: CDR1 LNHNV, CDR2 YYDKDF (reference sequence). The CDR3 totals 18 residues. With 1 base clipped from V and 3 bases from J, the junction kept 8 bases outside the gene matches. The CDR3 region is CATSRVFLGQGDTGELFF. The CDR3 DNA follows: TGTGCCACCAGCAGAGTATTCCTTGGACAGGGGGACACCGGGGAGCTGTTTTTT. The whole variable domain, filled in from reference TRBV15 and TRBJ2-2, reads DAMVIQNPRYQVTQFGKPVTLSCSQTLNHNVMYWYQQKSSQAPKLLFHYYDKDFNNEADTPDNFQSRRPNTSFCFLDIRSPGLGDTAMYLCATSRVFLGQGDTGELFFGEGSRLTVL.

This clonotype occurred many times. This rearrangement joins TRBV4-3 to TRBJ2-7; TRBD1 matches at 7 bases. Germline-derived CDR1 and CDR2 are LGHNA and YSLEER. V was clipped by 1 base and J by 2 bases; unmatched bases: 5. This CDR3 region has 15 residues. CDR3 protein: CASSQGNRGTYEQYF. The CDR3 coding sequence is TGCGCCAGCAGCCAAGGCAACAGGGGAACCTACGAGCAGTACTTC.

In this sample, this clonotype turned up a few times. The chain recombines TRBV6-1 with TRBJ2-2; a weak D match, TRBD1 (5 bases). Trimming removed 6 bases at V and 6 bases at J, with 8 bases between. Germline V CDR1 and CDR2: MNHNS, SASEGT. The CDR3 has 12 residues. The CDR3 DNA reads as TGTGCCAGCAGGGCCAGGGCCGGGGAGCTGTTTTTT. This gives the protein CASRARAGELFF.

The chain has TRBV9 and TRBJ2-7; D is unclear. V was pared by 0 bases and J by 3 bases, with 10 bases between. This CDR3 has 14 residues. From germline, CDR1 is SGDLS and CDR2 YYNGEE. CDR3 nucleotides: TGTGCCAGCAGCGTAGGGAACGAGATCTACGAGCAGTACTTC. Its translation is CASSVGNEIYEQYF.

Ten or more counts support this clonotype. This chain connects TRBV5-5 to TRBJ2-7; no clear D gene. The V end lost 1 base, the J end lost 2 bases, and 10 bases lay between the germline ends. This CDR3 comprises 14 residues. The germline V gene has CDR1 SGHKS and CDR2 YYEKEE (reference sequence). The CDR3 loop is CASSLSLRTYEQYF. The CDR3 region has the DNA TGTGCCAGCAGCTTGTCCCTCAGAACCTACGAGCAGTACTTC.

This clonotype was seen a few times. This chain connects TRBV12-3 or TRBV12-4 to TRBJ2-2; D possibly matches TRBD1 or TRBD2 (5 bases each). This CDR3 region has 15 residues. V shed 4 bases and J shed 4 bases, with 13 bases lying between them. CDR3 nucleotides: TGTGCCAGCAGTTCACCGGGACGTATCACCGGGGAGCTGTTTTTT. It codes for CASSSPGRITGELFF.

The chain has TRBV20-1 and TRBJ2-3; tentative D call: TRBD1 (6 bases). There are 15 residues in the CDR3. With 8 bases removed from V and 4 bases from J, the gap between germline ends came to 22 bases. Germline values: CDR1 DFQATT, CDR2 SNEGSKA (reference sequence). CDR3 region: CSPRGPSGSADTQYF. In DNA, the CDR3 is TGCAGTCCCAGGGGTCCGAGCGGTAGCGCAGATACGCAGTATTTT.

In this sample, this clonotype turned up many times. The chain links TRBV7-2 to TRBJ1-2; D uncertain. Between the trimmed V and J ends, which lost 1 base and 4 bases, there was a span of 10 bases. The CDR3 is made up of 14 amino acids. The germline V gene encodes CDR1 SGHTA and CDR2 FQGNSA. The CDR3 region has the DNA TGTGCCAGCAGCTTAGTTCTGGGCACCTATGGCTACACCTTC. Encoded protein: CASSLVLGTYGYTF.

The genes are TRBV7-9 and TRBJ2-5, with a possible D match to TRBD2 (6 bases). V lost 2 bases and J lost 2, with 9 bases in between. This CDR3 is 14 amino acids long. Germline-derived CDR1 and CDR2 are SEHNR and FQNEAQ (reference sequence). In nucleotides, the CDR3 is TGTGCCAGCAGCTTACGGGAGTTACAAGAGACCCAGTACTTC. Its protein is CASSLRELQETQYF.